A single sample gave rise to the 26 T cell receptor beta chains below, sequenced in a study of blood T cells in healthy people across ages. With a J-beta primer mix and a sample-barcoded 5' primer, a second PCR ran about 7 to 12 cycles. A single record per CDR3 protein comes from TCRdb applying MiXCR to the 5' RACE reads. The table has 1.5 million to 2 million distinct CDR3 sequences, 49% seen once. The specimen was blood. Source of these receptors: a woman between 35 and 50 years old in good health.

This clonotype came up a few times. This sequence joins TRBV12-3 or TRBV12-4 and TRBJ2-1; TRBD1 agrees at 8 bases. V lost 6 bases, J lost 4 bases, and 8 bases stayed unmatched. The CDR3 sequence is 15 residues long. Here the CDR3 DNA reads TGTGCCAGCAGCCGAAACAGGGGGGAGTACAATGAGCAGTTCTTC. It encodes CASSRNRGEYNEQFF.

Concerning this clonotype itself: Mismatch with germline at one junction end may stem from a read error. The V gene is TRBV6-5, the J gene TRBJ1-2; no definite D call. Germline assignment: CDR1 MNHEY and CDR2 SVGAGI. This CDR3 contains 13 residues. The CDR3 nucleotides read TGTGCCAGCGGTTACGAGGGTAACTATGGCTACACCTTC. Translation: CASGYEGNYGYTF.

This clonotype has only one observation. The rearrangement uses TRBV7-9 and TRBJ2-3, with D possibly TRBD2 on 6 matching bases. This CDR3 region has 14 residues. Germline V gene data show CDR1 as SEHNR and CDR2 as FQNEAQ (reference sequence). Trimming cost V 6 bases and J 3 bases, with 13 bases left between them. The CDR3 sequence is CASSKLGGTDTQYF. CDR3 nucleotide sequence: TGTGCCAGCAGTAAACTGGGAGGTACAGATACGCAGTATTTT.

The chain couples TRBV20-1 to TRBJ1-6, with unresolved D. V was shortened by 6 bases and J by 10 bases, with 19 bases between the two germline ends. The CDR3 loop spans 14 amino acids. Germline V gene data show CDR1 as DFQATT and CDR2 as SNEGSKA (reference sequence). CDR3 in DNA: TGCAGTGCGCCCACCTTGACTGTCAACTCACCCCTCCACTTT. Its protein is CSAPTLTVNSPLHF.

The V gene is TRBV20-1, the J gene TRBJ1-2; D unclear. Trimming took off 0 bases at V and 5 bases at J, with 22 bases between the two ends. CDR1 is DFQATT, CDR2 SNEGSKA, per germline (reference sequence). CDR3 length: 17 residues. The CDR3 is CSARDTRQKRRFYGYTF. CDR3 in DNA: TGCAGTGCTAGAGATACCAGACAAAAACGGAGGTTTTATGGCTACACCTTC.

This chain uses TRBV29-1 with TRBJ2-3; D is undetermined. The CDR3 is 15 residues long. Per germline, CDR1 SQVTM and CDR2 ANQGSEA. With 6 bases removed from V and 6 bases from J, the gap between germline ends came to 22 bases. The CDR3 reads CSVSSPGPPTDTQYF. Here the CDR3 DNA reads TGCAGCGTCTCATCCCCGGGCCCACCAACGGATACGCAGTATTTT.

This clonotype was seen only a few times. The J gene is TRBJ2-7, the V gene TRBV6-2 or TRBV6-3; D gene unclear. V lost 2 bases, J lost 2 bases, and 13 bases lay in between. Germline CDR1 is MNHEY and CDR2 is SVGEGT. The CDR3 is 15 residues long. The CDR3 region is CASSYLEQATYEQYF. CDR3 nucleotides: TGTGCCAGCAGTTACCTGGAGCAGGCAACCTACGAGCAGTACTTC.

This clonotype appeared a single time. One junction end does not reproduce the germline sequence, and a read error may be involved. V and J are TRBV9 and TRBJ1-5; unclear D gene. The germline gives CDR1 SGDLS, CDR2 YYNGEE. The CDR3 sequence is 13 residues long. The CDR3 loop is CTSSALDGQPQHF. The CDR3 DNA reads TGTACCAGCAGCGCCCTGGACGGTCAGCCCCAGCATTTT.

With regard to this clonotype: A junction end diverges from the germline sequence, so it may reflect a read error. J is TRBJ2-7 and V is TRBV28; D uncertain. Judging by the DNA end, TRBJ2-5 fits better; the J call may be wrong. Looked up from germline, CDR1 is MDHEN and CDR2 is SYDVKM. The CDR3 loop spans 13 amino acids. CDR3 amino acids: CAAWATTQKTQYF. The CDR3 bases are TGTGCCGCATGGGCCACAACCCAAAAGACCCAGTACTTC.

This chain links TRBV20-1 with TRBJ2-2; D is uncertain. The CDR3 loop spans 14 amino acids. V was clipped by 0 bases and J by 3 bases, with 8 bases between them. Germline lookup yields CDR1 DFQATT and CDR2 SNEGSKA (reference sequence). The CDR3 is CSARDLTYTGELFF. As DNA, the CDR3 is TGCAGTGCTAGAGATCTTACCTACACCGGGGAGCTGTTTTTT.

The chain carries TRBV10-3 and TRBJ2-1; D is possibly TRBD2 (5 bases). The CDR3 is 14 residues long. Germline CDR1 is ENHRY and CDR2 is SYGVKD. The V gene lost 0 bases and the J gene lost 6 bases, with 9 bases spanning the gap. DNA for the CDR3: TGTGCCATCAGTGAGTCGGGGAGAGGCAATGAGCAGTTCTTC. Translation gives CAISESGRGNEQFF.

V usage is TRBV9 and J usage is TRBJ1-4; D is unresolved. The CDR3 contains 15 residues. Trimming pared 0 bases from V and 0 bases from J, leaving 6 bases between. Germline V CDR1 and CDR2: SGDLS, YYNGEE. The chain's CDR3 is CASSVALTTNEKLFF. The CDR3 bases are TGTGCCAGCAGCGTAGCCCTCACAACTAATGAAAAACTGTTTTTT.

V usage is TRBV20-1 and J usage is TRBJ2-5; 10 positions agree with TRBD1. With 5 bases clipped from V and 5 bases from J, the junction kept 17 bases outside the gene matches. The CDR3 has 17 amino acids. The germline gives CDR1 DFQATT, CDR2 SNEGSKA (reference sequence). The CDR3 nucleotides are TGCAGTGCTTCCCAAGACAGGGGGCTGTCCATTGCGGAGACCCAGTACTTC. Amino acid sequence: CSASQDRGLSIAETQYF.

This clonotype was seen a few times. The V call is TRBV14, the J call TRBJ2-4; TRBD1 matches 8 bases. V lost 0 bases to trimming and J lost 5 bases; unmatched junction nucleotides: 6. Germline V CDR1 and CDR2: SGHDN, FVKESK. The CDR3 covers 16 residues. CDR3 sequence (DNA): TGTGCCAGCAGCCAAGATTCAGGGACAGGCCAAAACATTCAGTACTTC. Its translation is CASSQDSGTGQNIQYF. Full variable domain (rest looked up from reference TRBV14 and TRBJ2-4): EAGVTQFPSHSVIEKGQTVTLRCDPISGHDNLYWYRRVMGKEIKFLLHFVKESKQDESGMPNNRFLAERTGGTYSTLKVQPAELEDSGVYFCASSQDSGTGQNIQYFGAGTRLSVL.

The chain carries TRBV10-1 and TRBJ2-7; the match to TRBD2 covers 10 bases. CDR3 length: 17 residues. The V gene's germline CDR1 is WNHNN and CDR2 SYGVQD (reference sequence). V shed 0 bases and J 3 bases; nucleotides not matched to a gene: 8. The DNA of the CDR3 is TGCGCCAGCAGTGAGTCCGGTCTAGCGGGGGCTAGCTACGAGCAGTACTTC. Protein: CASSESGLAGASYEQYF.

The chain links TRBV24-1 to TRBJ2-1, with no clear D. The CDR3 has 14 residues. Looked up from germline, CDR1 is KGHDR and CDR2 is SFDVKD. V shed 4 bases and J shed 2 bases, with 8 bases lying between them. CDR3 region: CATSDRATYNEQFF. DNA of the CDR3: TGTGCCACCAGTGACCGTGCTACCTACAATGAGCAGTTCTTC.

This clonotype was seen a handful of times. J is TRBJ2-7 and V is TRBV6-5; the D gene is possibly TRBD2 (5 bases). Per the germline V gene, CDR1 is MNHEY and CDR2 is SVGAGI. The CDR3 spans 16 residues. Trimming pared 0 bases from V and 2 bases from J, leaving 14 bases between. The CDR3 nucleotides are TGTGCCAGCAGTTACTCCCGGGGAAGGGCTACCTACGAGCAGTACTTC. Its translation: CASSYSRGRATYEQYF.

This clonotype was recorded a few times. Written as DNA, the CDR3 is TGTGCCAGCAAGGGTAGGACAGATACGCAGTATTTT. It translates to CASKGRTDTQYF. The J gene is TRBJ2-3, the V gene TRBV25-1; D is unresolved. Trimming pared 7 bases from V and 3 bases from J, leaving 8 bases between. The germline V gene encodes CDR1 MGHDK and CDR2 SYGVNS. The CDR3 is 12 amino acids.

This chain links TRBV6-2 or TRBV6-3 with TRBJ2-5, with a tentative D call TRBD2 (7 bases). This CDR3 spans 15 amino acids. Germline values: CDR1 MNHEY, CDR2 SVGEGT. The V end was cut by 7 bases, the J end by 3 bases, with 18 bases between. CDR3 protein: CASIKRGDTKETQYF. CDR3 DNA: TGTGCCAGCATCAAACGGGGGGACACCAAAGAGACCCAGTACTTC.

This clonotype was seen only a few times. The chain recombines TRBV25-1 with TRBJ2-1, with D possibly being TRBD1 or TRBD2 (5 bases each). This CDR3 region has 15 residues. CDR1 is MGHDK, CDR2 SYGVNS, per germline. The germline V and J ends were trimmed by 7 bases and 5 bases, with 18 bases remaining between them. CDR3 sequence reads: CASNRGLVPHNEQFF. The DNA of the CDR3 is TGTGCCAGCAATCGGGGCCTCGTCCCCCACAATGAGCAGTTCTTC.

This clonotype showed up just a few times. This chain uses TRBV20-1 with TRBJ2-3; no clear D. The CDR3 has 10 amino acids. Germline V gene lookup returns CDR1 DFQATT and CDR2 SNEGSKA (reference sequence). V shed 2 bases and J shed 5 bases, with 2 bases lying between them. For the CDR3, the DNA is TGCAGTGCTAGAATAGATACGCAGTATTTT. It encodes CSARIDTQYF.

The chain employs TRBV20-1 and TRBJ2-3; possible D gene TRBD2, 6 bases. CDR1 is DFQATT, CDR2 SNEGSKA, per germline (reference sequence). This CDR3 has 13 residues. Trimming removed 6 bases at V and 2 bases at J, with 12 bases between. The DNA for the CDR3 is TGCAGTGCCTCAGGACTAACCACAGATACGCAGTATTTT. This translates into CSASGLTTDTQYF.

This rearrangement joins TRBV29-1 to TRBJ2-5, with 14 bases identical to TRBD2. The CDR3 is 15 amino acids. From germline, CDR1 is SQVTM and CDR2 ANQGSEA. J gave up 3 bases and V 6 bases, and 6 bases lay outside the gene matches. In DNA form, the CDR3 reads TGCAGCGTCCGGACTAGCGGGGGGCTGGAAGAGACCCAGTACTTC. Translation gives CSVRTSGGLEETQYF.

This clonotype was detected only a few times. The rearrangement links TRBV4-2 to TRBJ2-5, with D possibly being TRBD2 (6 bases). Germline V CDR1 and CDR2: LGHNA, YNFKEQ. V lost 1 base and J 5 bases, leaving 11 bases between the germline ends. CDR3 length: 14 amino acids. In DNA, the CDR3 is TGTGCCAGCAGCCAAGTACTAGCTGGGGAGACCCAGTACTTC. It encodes CASSQVLAGETQYF.

V gene TRBV6-5 combines with J gene TRBJ1-5; D is ambiguous. Trimming took 2 bases from V and 7 from J, leaving 15 bases between them. CDR1 and CDR2 (germline): MNHEY, SVGAGI. The CDR3 contains 15 residues. CDR3 in DNA: TGTGCCAGCAGTTACGGCGGGGTAGTAGGGCAGCCCCAGCATTTT. It yields the protein CASSYGGVVGQPQHF.

This clonotype was counted only a few times. The chain has TRBV20-1 and TRBJ2-1, with a possible D match to TRBD1 (5 bases). The CDR3 is 14 residues long. Per the germline V gene, CDR1 is DFQATT and CDR2 is SNEGSKA (reference sequence). The V end was cut by 3 bases, the J end by 3 bases, with 12 bases between. CDR3 DNA: TGCAGTGCTAGCGGCCAGGGTAGCTACAATGAGCAGTTCTTC. This encodes CSASGQGSYNEQFF.